These T cell receptor beta chains were read from a single sample in a study of blood T cell repertoires in COVID-19. Here immunoSEQ multiplex PCR was the method, and the copy in TCRdb shows in-frame clones only, minus some. Of 250,000 to 350,000 clones in the sample, around nine tenths were seen once. The sample comprised peripheral blood. The source is a woman younger than 45 with COVID-19, enrolled during active disease. CDR3s include the opening cysteine and the closing phenylalanine or tryptophan. Fields, in order: CDR3 DNA, CDR3 protein, D gene, J gene, clone size, V gene. D genes are given only for firm matches. Clone sizes are given selectively: once, few, many, or a class where the clone is expanded.

CDR3nt: TGTGCCAGCAGTCCCTCGGGTCTTGGCTACACCTTC; CDR3aa: CASSPSGLGYTF; d_gene: .; j_gene: TRBJ1-2; abundance: .; v_gene: TRBV3-1/TRBV3-2
CDR3nt: TGTGCCAGCAGCGTGACTAGCGGGAGGTATGGCGGGGAGCTGTTTTTT; CDR3aa: CASSVTSGRYGGELFF; d_gene: TRBD2; j_gene: TRBJ2-2; abundance: .; v_gene: TRBV9
CDR3nt: TGTGCCAGCAGCTCACCACCGGGACTGCTCTATGGCTACACCTTC; CDR3aa: CASSSPPGLLYGYTF; d_gene: .; j_gene: TRBJ1-2; abundance: .; v_gene: TRBV21-1
CDR3nt: TGTGCCAGCAGCTTGGGAACAGGCCACGAGCAGTACTTC; CDR3aa: CASSLGTGHEQYF; d_gene: .; j_gene: TRBJ2-7; abundance: .; v_gene: TRBV5-4
CDR3nt: TGTGCCACCAGTGACTCAGGGGGAGTAAATCAGCCCCAGCATTTT; CDR3aa: CATSDSGGVNQPQHF; d_gene: TRBD1; j_gene: TRBJ1-5; abundance: once; v_gene: TRBV24-1
CDR3nt: TGTGCCAGCAGCCAAGATGGGGGCAGGGTAACTGAAGCTTTCTTT; CDR3aa: CASSQDGGRVTEAFF; d_gene: .; j_gene: TRBJ1-1; abundance: .; v_gene: TRBV14
CDR3nt: TGTGCCAGCAGGGGCCTCAGCTCTGAAGCTTTCTTT; CDR3aa: CASRGLSSEAFF; d_gene: .; j_gene: TRBJ1-1; abundance: .; v_gene: TRBV2
CDR3nt: TGTGCCTGGAAGACAGGGTCTCCGGGGGAGCTGTTTTTT; CDR3aa: CAWKTGSPGELFF; d_gene: TRBD1; j_gene: TRBJ2-2; abundance: .; v_gene: TRBV30
CDR3nt: TGTGCCAGCAGCCAAGGAGGGTTTGGAAACACCATATATTTT; CDR3aa: CASSQGGFGNTIYF; d_gene: .; j_gene: TRBJ1-3; abundance: .; v_gene: TRBV14
CDR3nt: TGTGCCAGCAGCTTGAGGACAGTTAATGAAAAACTGTTTTTT; CDR3aa: CASSLRTVNEKLFF; d_gene: .; j_gene: TRBJ1-4; abundance: once; v_gene: TRBV5-8
CDR3nt: TGTGCCAGCAGTTTAGGGGAGGGGAGAGGCACAGATACGCAGTATTTT; CDR3aa: CASSLGEGRGTDTQYF; d_gene: TRBD2; j_gene: TRBJ2-3; abundance: .; v_gene: TRBV27
CDR3nt: TGTGCCAGCAGTGCGACTAGCGGGAGAAAAACCGGGGAGCTGTTTTTT; CDR3aa: CASSATSGRKTGELFF; d_gene: TRBD2; j_gene: TRBJ2-2; abundance: few; v_gene: TRBV6-2/TRBV6-3
CDR3nt: TGTGCCACCAGTGATTCTTTGACTAGCGGATACACCGGGGAGCTGTTTTTT; CDR3aa: CATSDSLTSGYTGELFF; d_gene: TRBD2; j_gene: TRBJ2-2; abundance: .; v_gene: TRBV24-1
CDR3nt: TGTGCCAGCTCCACTGGGACAGGGATATTAAATGAGCAGTTCTTC; CDR3aa: CASSTGTGILNEQFF; d_gene: TRBD1; j_gene: TRBJ2-1; abundance: .; v_gene: TRBV7-2
CDR3nt: TGTGCCAGCAGCTTACAGGGAAGTAACTATGGCTACACCTTC; CDR3aa: CASSLQGSNYGYTF; d_gene: .; j_gene: TRBJ1-2; abundance: few; v_gene: TRBV5-5